This entry is about one T cell receptor (beta chain). What it binds is unknown. V was cut by 8 bases and J by 3 bases, with 15 bases left in between. The CDR3 loop spans 14 amino acids. Germline CDR1 WNHNN, CDR2 SYGVQD (reference sequence). These data are taken from a study of PD-L1 blockade in urothelial cancer. As for the study in general: About 90% of the 29 patients were men with bladder-origin urothelial cancer. Samples came from 3 weeks, at the second dose, and 6 weeks into treatment.

The protocol was immunoSEQ multiplex PCR, while the TCRdb copy is restricted to in-frame clones and leaves out a portion. The sample carries about 45,000 clones, around 82% recorded once. General study results and limits: When measured at 3 weeks, tumor-associated blood clones expanded more in durable-benefit patients. Better survival was forecast by a pretreatment blood TCR clonality below the median.

Time point meaning: peripheral blood 6 weeks after treatment start. The sequence derives from a man between 60 and 75 years old with urothelial cancer. V usage is TRBV10-1 and J usage is TRBJ2-3; D ambiguous. The sequenced sample was PBMCs, obtained around atezolizumab (anti-PD-L1) treatment. In DNA form, the CDR3 reads TGCGCCAGCGGAAACTCGATGACTACAGATACGCAGTATTTT. Protein sequence: CASGNSMTTDTQYF.